A single count supports the clone carrying this TCR beta chain. These data belong to a study of blood T cell repertoires in COVID-19. Background on the study: The United States, Italy and Spain supplied acute and convalescent COVID-19 samples. T cells, B-cell-depleted T cells, or PBMCs supplied cDNA or gDNA.

Either two negative PCRs, clearance, or symptom resolution qualified Cohort 3 donors as recovered. Original data processing: Nucleated cell number was recorded as an estimate derived from reference gene primer amplification. Data came from immunoSEQ multiplex PCR; TCRdb stores just in-frame clones and leaves some out. For V, J and clone size, that table is used; D and trimming come from the DNA. This table has over 300,000 clones, 89% appearing once. This CDR3 contains 17 residues. The V segment lost 3 bases and the J segment 2 bases; nucleotides outside the gene matches: 7. The germline gives CDR1 SEHNR, CDR2 FQNEAQ (reference sequence).

Material: PBMCs or T cells enriched from blood (not recorded which). The chain is built from TRBV7-9 and TRBJ2-7; the match to TRBD2 covers 13 bases. The sequence was collected from a middle-aged woman who had recovered from COVID-19. As DNA, the CDR3 is TGTGCCAGCAGCTTTGCAGGGACTAGCGGGGAACCCTACGAGCAGTACTTC. The encoded protein is CASSFAGTSGEPYEQYF.